Below, 11 T cell receptor beta chains from the same sample are listed, as sequenced in a study of cytomegalovirus exposure and HLA in healthy donors (dated by TCRdb to 2017 to 2019). Receptors were amplified or captured by the immunoSEQ multiplex PCR assay. For the multiplex PCR, a mixture combining 60 forward primers for TCR Vbeta segments and 13 reverse primers for TCR Jbeta segments was used. TCRdb retrieved this table from immuneACCESS and kept in-frame rearrangements only. Not all clones are present; in checked studies, unresolved V genes account for under half, and no reason is known for the remainder. The sample data list approximately 160,000 clones, and approximately 70% of these were observed just once. 2.8% of the sample is in the top ten clones. The sample comprised PBMCs. The source is a woman aged 35 to 49 in good health and CMV-seropositive.

V and J are TRBV15 and TRBJ1-2; tentative D call: TRBD1 (5 bases). The CDR3 totals 15 residues. Germline-derived CDR1 and CDR2 are LNHNV and YYDKDF (reference sequence). With 0 bases removed from V and 6 bases from J, the gap between germline ends came to 14 bases. The CDR3 here is CATSRDATGLDGYTF. For the CDR3, the DNA is TGTGCCACCAGCAGAGACGCCACAGGTCTCGATGGCTACACCTTC.

The chain is built from TRBV2 and TRBJ2-2; 12 bases fit TRBD2. J lost 5 bases, V lost 2 bases, and 12 bases had no gene match. Per germline, CDR1 SNHLY and CDR2 FYNNEI. The CDR3 covers 19 residues. The CDR3 is CASSEPLRLAGDRTGELFF. DNA of the CDR3: TGTGCCAGCAGTGAACCCCTACGACTAGCGGGGGACAGGACCGGGGAGCTGTTTTTT.

The gene calls are TRBV29-1 and TRBJ2-1; TRBD2 agrees at 12 bases. The germline V gene has CDR1 SQVTM and CDR2 ANQGSEA. The CDR3 is 14 amino acids. The V gene end was trimmed by 7 bases and the J gene end by 4 bases; junction bases not matched to a gene: 5. CDR3 nucleotide sequence: TGCAGCGGAGAGACTAGCGGGGGTTACAATGAGCAGTTCTTC. Translating it yields CSGETSGGYNEQFF.

This clone was detected a few times. CDR3 DNA sequence: TGTGCCAGCAGTTTGTCCCTAGCGGGAATTTCCTACGAGCAGTACTTC. Amino acid sequence: CASSLSLAGISYEQYF. The J gene is TRBJ2-7, the V gene TRBV27, with 9 bases that match TRBD2. V lost 3 bases to trimming and J lost 1 base; unmatched junction nucleotides: 7. The CDR3 contains 16 residues. Germline-derived CDR1 and CDR2 are MNHEY and SMNVEV (reference sequence).

This clone was seen a few times. The chain employs TRBV7-9 and TRBJ2-7; TRBD2 agrees at 8 bases. The CDR3 extends over 14 amino acids. The V gene's germline CDR1 is SEHNR and CDR2 FQNEAQ (reference sequence). Unmatched junction bases numbered 4, after V lost 6 bases and J lost 0 bases. CDR3 sequence: CASRPSGSSYEQYF. Written as DNA, the CDR3 is TGTGCCAGCAGACCAAGCGGGAGCTCCTACGAGCAGTACTTC. Filled out from reference TRBV7-9 and TRBJ2-7, the complete variable domain reads DTGVSQNPRHKITKRGQNVTFRCDPISEHNRLYWYRQTLGQGPEFLTYFQNEAQLEKSRLLSDRFSAERPKGSFSTLEIQRTEQGDSAMYLCASRPSGSSYEQYFGPGTRLTVT.

The rearrangement uses TRBV15 and TRBJ2-7; 10 nucleotides match TRBD2. The ends lost 0 bases at V and 3 bases at J; junction bases unmatched: 2. The germline V gene has CDR1 LNHNV and CDR2 YYDKDF (reference sequence). The CDR3 extends over 15 amino acids. The CDR3 region has the DNA TGTGCCACCAGCAGAGAAACTAGCGGGGTCTACGAGCAGTACTTC. Residues: CATSRETSGVYEQYF.

The chain has TRBV4-2 and TRBJ1-4; D call uncertain. Germline lookup yields CDR1 LGHNA and CDR2 YNFKEQ. The CDR3 runs to 16 residues. V shed 0 bases and J shed 6 bases, with 14 bases lying between them. DNA for the CDR3: TGTGCCAGCAGCCAAGATAATCGGCAGAGGCATGAAAAACTGTTTTTT. Translating it yields CASSQDNRQRHEKLFF.

The V and J genes are TRBV14 and TRBJ1-2; D perhaps matches TRBD1 (5 bases). The CDR3 has 15 residues. CDR1 and CDR2 from the germline V gene are SGHDN and FVKESK. V shed 2 bases and J shed 6 bases, with 16 bases lying between them. CDR3 DNA sequence: TGTGCCAGCAGCCAAACTCAGGGTCGGGCGAATGGCTACACCTTC. Its protein is CASSQTQGRANGYTF.

The chain has TRBV9 and TRBJ2-2; 7 bases line up with TRBD2. Germline V gene data show CDR1 as SGDLS and CDR2 as YYNGEE. With 2 bases clipped from V and 1 base from J, the junction kept 2 bases outside the gene matches. CDR3 length: 15 residues. CDR3: CASSVGGKNTGELFF. In nucleotides, the CDR3 is TGTGCCAGCAGCGTCGGGGGGAAGAACACCGGGGAGCTGTTTTTT.

This clone has only a few counts. The genes are TRBV29-1 and TRBJ1-3, with D possibly matching TRBD1 (5 bases). Germline V gene sequence: CDR1 SQVTM, CDR2 ANQGSEA. The CDR3 runs 13 residues. V lost 3 bases, J lost 2 bases, and 8 bases lay in between. The CDR3 region is CSVEGLAGNTIYF. CDR3 in DNA: TGCAGCGTTGAGGGGCTGGCTGGAAACACCATATATTTT. The variable domain in full, with the rest retrieved from reference TRBV29-1 and TRBJ1-3, is SAVISQKPSRDICQRGTSLTIQCQVDSQVTMMFWYRQQPGQSLTLIATANQGSEATYESGFVIDKFPISRPNLTFSTLTVSNMSPEDSSIYLCSVEGLAGNTIYFGEGSWLTVV.

This chain uses TRBV7-2 with TRBJ1-5; perhaps TRBD1 as D (6 bases). This CDR3 is built from 17 residues. Trimming removed 3 bases at V and 7 bases at J, with 22 bases between. The germline V gene has CDR1 SGHTA and CDR2 FQGNSA. The CDR3: CASSFRPTERGNQPQHF. The CDR3, as DNA: TGTGCCAGCAGCTTCAGACCCACAGAGAGGGGGAACCAGCCCCAGCATTTT.